This T cell receptor beta chain was sequenced in a study of T cells in Graves' hyperthyroidism and ophthalmopathy. Germline trimming cut 8 bases from V and 4 bases from J; bases unmatched to any gene: 7. The CDR3 covers 12 residues. Germline assignment: CDR1 SQVTM and CDR2 ANQGSEA. Graves' hyperthyroidism without ophthalmopathy progression within 18 months was termed stable. The study excluded patients with uncontrolled infection, other autoimmune disease, pregnancy or lactation. RNA transcripts gave rise to amplified TCR beta CDR3 regions. HTBI primers were used for first-round RT-PCR of the TCR CDR3. MiXCR, run by TCRdb on the multiplex PCR reads, gives a single entry per CDR3 protein. In the table there are about 610,000 distinct CDR3 sequences, around 46% of which are singletons.

Sequencing input: peripheral blood or thyroid tissue (not recorded which). The chain has TRBV29-1 and TRBJ2-5; 7 bases map to TRBD1. The sequence derives from a young woman with Graves' hyperthyroidism. The DNA of the CDR3 is TGCAGCAGCCTACAGGGGAGAGAGACCCAGTACTTC. It codes for CSSLQGRETQYF.